A selection of T cell receptor beta chains follows, all from one sample in a study of Graves' ophthalmopathy and Graves' hyperthyroidism. TCRdb used MiXCR to reprocess the multiplex PCR reads, holding one entry per CDR3 protein. The table includes roughly 1.1 million distinct CDR3 sequences, about 35% detected once. Sequenced input: peripheral blood or thyroid tissue (not recorded which). The source of these receptors is an adult man with Graves' hyperthyroidism. Each CDR3 is given with its conserved first and last residue. Each record gives: V gene, clone size, D gene, J gene, CDR3 DNA, CDR3 protein. A D gene is named only where the DNA matches it firmly. Only some rows state a clone size, as once, few, many or a class for expanded clones.

>TRBV2|many|NA|TRBJ1-2
TGTGCCGGAGGACGGACATTCGCTAACTATGGCTACACCTTC
CAGGRTFANYGYTF
>TRBV12-3/TRBV12-4|NA|NA|TRBJ1-2
TGTGCCAGCAACCGTCCCGGGACGGGACCGGGTGGCTACACCTTC
CASNRPGTGPGGYTF
>TRBV7-9|NA|NA|TRBJ1-1
TGTGCCAGCAGCTTAGGAGGGTTTGGGGCTTTCTTT
CASSLGGFGAFF
>TRBV12-3/TRBV12-4|many|NA|TRBJ2-5
TGTGCCAGCAGTTTTTTCGGGGACGTGACCCAGTACTTC
CASSFFGDVTQYF
>TRBV10-3|many|TRBD1|TRBJ2-7
TGTGCCATCAGTGAGTCACAGGGGATCGGCGAGCAGTACTTC
CAISESQGIGEQYF
>TRBV7-9|NA|TRBD1|TRBJ1-2
TGTGCCAGCAGATTCGACAGGGGAGGTGGCTACACCTTC
CASRFDRGGGYTF
>TRBV29-1|NA|NA|TRBJ2-6
TGCAGCGTTGAGGAACAGGCCAACGTCCTGACTTTC
CSVEEQANVLTF
>TRBV4-2|few|NA|TRBJ1-2
TGTGCCAGCAGCCAAGAAATTCAGAGGTCCAGTAAATATGGCTACACCTTC
CASSQEIQRSSKYGYTF
>TRBV7-9|NA|TRBD2|TRBJ2-1
TGTGCCAGCAGCCGAGCGGGAGCGATCGGTAATGAGCAGTTCTTC
CASSRAGAIGNEQFF
>TRBV20-1|once|NA|TRBJ2-2
TGCAGTGCTAGAGACAGGGGGGACACCGGGGAGCTGTTTTTT
CSARDRGDTGELFF
>TRBV5-1|NA|TRBD1|TRBJ2-7
TGCGCCAGCAGCTTGTACAGGGGCGAGCAGTACTTC
CASSLYRGEQYF
>TRBV7-2|NA|NA|TRBJ2-6
TGTGCCAGCAGTAACGGACAGGGGGCCAACGTCCTGACTTTC
CASSNGQGANVLTF
>TRBV9|few|NA|TRBJ1-1
TGTGCCAGCAGCGTAGGGAGTCTAGGGAACACTGAAGCTTTCTTT
CASSVGSLGNTEAFF
>TRBV20-1|many|TRBD1|TRBJ1-5
TGCAGTGCTAGAAAACTAGGACAGGGAGGTAGGCCCCAGCATTTT
CSARKLGQGGRPQHF
>TRBV24-1|many|NA|TRBJ2-2
TGTGCCACCAGTGATGCCGGGACGGAGAACACCGGGGAGCTGTTTTTT
CATSDAGTENTGELFF
>TRBV25-1|once|NA|TRBJ2-7
TGTGCCACGGGGGCGGGGTCGAATAACGAGCAGTACTTC
CATGAGSNNEQYF
>TRBV2|few|NA|TRBJ2-2
TGTGCCAGCAGGGAACCTCTTGGGGGGCTAGACACCGGGGAGCTGTTTTTT
CASREPLGGLDTGELFF
>TRBV2|NA|NA|TRBJ1-5
TGTGCCAGCAGTGGAGGGATCAAGCCCCAGCATTTT
CASSGGIKPQHF
>TRBV29-1|NA|NA|TRBJ2-5
TGCAGCGTCGATGACACCGACTCGGGTCCCGAGACCCAGTACTTC
CSVDDTDSGPETQYF
>TRBV10-1|many|NA|TRBJ2-7
TGCGCCAGCAGTCAGGGAGTAACCTACGAGCAGTACTTC
CASSQGVTYEQYF
>TRBV5-1|NA|NA|TRBJ1-1
TGCGCCAGCAGCTTGGCTGGCAGTCTCATGAACACTGAAGCTTTCTTT
CASSLAGSLMNTEAFF
>TRBV20-1|few|NA|TRBJ1-5
TGCAGTGCTAGAATCAGGGGTAGCAATCAGCCCCAGCATTTT
CSARIRGSNQPQHF
>TRBV12-3/TRBV12-4|many|TRBD2|TRBJ2-5
TGTGCCAGCAGTTTTGGGGGAGGGCCCCTAGAGACCCAGTACTTC
CASSFGGGPLETQYF
>TRBV10-3|NA|TRBD1|TRBJ1-1
TGTGCCACCGGGGGACAGGGGGCCGGAGCTTTCTTT
CATGGQGAGAFF